This T cell receptor beta chain is from a study of blood T cell repertoires in COVID-19. As for the study in general: The United States, Italy and Spain were the sources of the acute and convalescent COVID-19 samples. From T cells, B-cell-depleted T cells, or PBMCs came the material, which was cDNA or gDNA.

The length of the CDR3 is 13 residues. Germline trimming cut 0 bases from V and 8 bases from J; bases unmatched to any gene: 3. From germline, CDR1 is LGHDT and CDR2 YNNKEL (reference sequence). Those enrolled in Seattle joined during active infection and were followed longitudinally afterward. In the authors' workflow: Estimation of nucleated cell counts was performed using reference gene primer amplification. Sequenced by immunoSEQ multiplex PCR; TCRdb stores in-frame clones only, minus some. V and J calls and clone size are copied from that table; D and trimming were computed from the DNA. The sample consists of about 180,000 clones, around nine tenths of them appearing once.

The chain employs TRBV3-1 (or the pseudogene TRBV3-2) and TRBJ1-1, with 7 bases matching TRBD1. The TCR sequence derives from a woman aged 70 to 79 with COVID-19, enrolled during active disease. The source material was peripheral blood. The CDR3 region is CASSQEGGREAFF. The CDR3 coding sequence is TGTGCCAGCAGCCAAGAAGGGGGCAGGGAAGCTTTCTTT.